This is a list of T cell receptor beta chains from one sample in a study of identical twins. TCRdb independently ran MiXCR on the 5' RACE reads; one entry per CDR3 protein. The profile shows about 720,000 distinct CDR3 sequences, 15% to 20% of them singletons. Separately, the same data were catalogued under a study of T cells expressing NK-cell markers.

The sequencing sample was made of PBMCs. The receptors originated from a woman aged 18-29 years in good health. The CDR3 runs from the conserved cysteine through the conserved F or W. A D gene is named only where the DNA matches it firmly. Clone size is given for some rows only: seen once, a few or many times, or a class if the clone is expanded.

TRBJ2-1	.	.	TRBV5-6	CASSLAAVSEQFF	TGTGCCAGCAGCTTGGCCGCAGTCTCTGAGCAGTTCTTC
TRBJ2-3	.	.	TRBV6-6	CASRWQDADTQYF	TGTGCCAGCAGGTGGCAGGATGCGGATACGCAGTATTTT
TRBJ1-1	few	.	TRBV19	CASSVGPANTEAFF	TGTGCCAGTAGTGTTGGGCCAGCGAACACTGAAGCTTTCTTT
TRBJ2-7	many	TRBD2	TRBV12-3/TRBV12-4	CASSSGGGVIFSYEQYF	TGTGCCAGCAGTTCGGGGGGGGGAGTAATTTTCTCCTACGAGCAGTACTTC
TRBJ2-7	.	.	TRBV6-5	CASSFRETPTYEQYF	TGTGCCAGCAGTTTCCGAGAGACACCTACCTACGAGCAGTACTTC
TRBJ2-7	.	TRBD1	TRBV7-3	CASSLRTGGSPYEQYF	TGTGCCAGCAGCTTGCGGACAGGGGGCAGCCCCTACGAGCAGTACTTC
TRBJ2-5	.	TRBD2	TRBV9	CASSVGRTSGRRQETQYF	TGTGCCAGCAGCGTAGGAAGGACTAGCGGAAGGAGGCAAGAGACCCAGTACTTC
TRBJ2-2	.	.	TRBV27	CASSLKGYRTGELFF	TGTGCCAGCAGTTTAAAGGGGTATCGAACCGGGGAGCTGTTTTTT
TRBJ1-1	.	.	TRBV11-2	CASSLDPGDWAEAFF	TGTGCCAGCAGCTTAGACCCTGGGGACTGGGCTGAAGCTTTCTTT
TRBJ1-4	.	.	TRBV7-2	CASSLSGKNEKLFF	TGTGCCAGCAGCTTATCTGGAAAAAATGAAAAACTGTTTTTT
TRBJ2-2	.	.	TRBV6-2/TRBV6-3	CASTPSGIVFTGELFF	TGTGCCAGCACCCCCTCAGGGATCGTTTTCACCGGGGAGCTGTTTTTT
TRBJ1-2	.	TRBD1	TRBV10-2	CASSEFDREESNYGYTF	TGCGCCAGCAGTGAGTTTGACAGGGAGGAGAGTAACTATGGCTACACCTTC
TRBJ2-3	.	.	TRBV11-2	CASSLVRVGVDGDTQYF	TGTGCCAGCAGCTTAGTTAGAGTGGGAGTGGATGGAGATACGCAGTATTTT
TRBJ1-6	few	.	TRBV7-2	CALTGENSPLHF	TGTGCCTTAACGGGGGAAAATTCACCCCTCCACTTT
TRBJ2-3	few	.	TRBV20-1	CSARRNTDTQYF	TGCAGTGCTAGACGTAACACAGATACGCAGTATTTT
TRBJ2-5	.	.	TRBV29-1	CSVVKDQETQYF	TGCAGCGTTGTAAAGGACCAAGAGACCCAGTACTTC
TRBJ2-3	few	TRBD2	TRBV3-1	CASSPWLAGGRHTQYF	TGTGCCAGCAGCCCTTGGCTAGCGGGGGGCCGACATACGCAGTATTTT
TRBJ2-1	.	.	TRBV7-2	CASSELVNEQFF	TGTGCCAGCAGCGAACTAGTTAATGAGCAGTTCTTC
TRBJ2-3	.	.	TRBV18	CASSPQRWRMTDTQYF	TGTGCCAGCTCACCTCAGCGGTGGAGAATGACAGATACGCAGTATTTT
TRBJ2-2	few	.	TRBV20-1	CSARELRIANTGELFF	TGCAGTGCTAGAGAGTTGAGGATCGCGAACACCGGGGAGCTGTTTTTT
TRBJ2-3	few	TRBD2	TRBV9	CASSDTSGATDTQYF	TGTGCCAGCAGCGACACTAGCGGGGCCACAGATACGCAGTATTTT
TRBJ2-3	many	.	TRBV6-1	CASRSGSTDTQYF	TGTGCCAGCAGGAGCGGCAGCACAGATACGCAGTATTTT
TRBJ2-7	.	TRBD2	TRBV29-1	CSVEVLSGRAYEQYF	TGCAGCGTTGAGGTTTTGTCAGGGAGGGCCTACGAGCAGTACTTC
TRBJ1-5	.	.	TRBV6-5	CASSYRDNQPQHF	TGTGCCAGCAGTTACCGAGACAATCAGCCCCAGCATTTT
TRBJ2-1	few	TRBD2	TRBV10-3	CAIRGAGGQITPYNEQFF	TGTGCCATCCGAGGAGCGGGAGGCCAGATTACCCCCTACAATGAGCAGTTCTTC
TRBJ2-2	.	.	TRBV7-3	CASSLQQGSELFF	TGTGCCAGCAGCTTACAACAGGGTTCGGAGCTGTTTTTT
TRBJ2-1	.	TRBD1	TRBV9	CASSETGGYNEQFF	TGTGCCAGCAGCGAAACAGGGGGCTACAATGAGCAGTTCTTC
TRBJ2-3	.	.	TRBV28	CASFGGLSSGAGTDTQYF	TGTGCCAGCTTCGGGGGGCTGAGTTCTGGTGCTGGCACAGATACGCAGTATTTT
TRBJ2-1	.	.	TRBV30	CAWSLTRNEQFF	TGTGCCTGGAGTTTGACCCGGAATGAGCAGTTCTTC
TRBJ1-1	few	TRBD1	TRBV12-3/TRBV12-4	CASRTGTGSMDTEAFF	TGTGCCAGCAGAACCGGGACAGGGAGCATGGACACTGAAGCTTTCTTT
TRBJ1-2	.	TRBD1	TRBV5-1	CASSFDRVIYGYTF	TGCGCCAGCAGCTTTGACAGGGTTATCTATGGCTACACCTTC
TRBJ1-1	few	.	TRBV10-3	CAISEGRQAEAFF	TGTGCCATCAGTGAGGGGCGCCAGGCTGAAGCTTTCTTT
TRBJ2-2	once	.	TRBV12-3/TRBV12-4	CASSFGGFAGELFF	TGTGCCAGCAGTTTCGGGGGTTTCGCCGGGGAGCTGTTTTTT
TRBJ1-5	few	.	TRBV6-5	CASSYTAIQPQHF	TGTGCCAGCAGTTACACAGCGATACAGCCCCAGCATTTT
TRBJ2-7	few	TRBD2	TRBV7-8	CASSLGLAGASIVYEQYF	TGTGCCAGCAGCTTAGGGTTAGCGGGAGCCTCGATTGTCTACGAGCAGTACTTC
TRBJ1-1	.	TRBD1	TRBV7-2	CASSHRDRGGGEAFF	TGTGCCAGCAGCCACAGGGACAGGGGAGGAGGTGAAGCTTTCTTT
TRBJ1-6	few	.	TRBV27	CASQRTEGSLHF	TGTGCCAGCCAGAGGACAGAAGGATCCCTCCACTTT